This T cell receptor (beta chain) emerged from a study of blood T cell repertoires in COVID-19. Per the study methods: Estimation of nucleated cell counts relied on the amplification of reference gene primers. Sequenced by immunoSEQ multiplex PCR; TCRdb stores in-frame clones only, minus some. That table furnishes V, J and clone size, whereas the DNA furnished D and trimming. The sample includes about 140,000 clones, around 84% seen only once; the top ten take roughly a tenth. Unmatched junction bases numbered 8, after V lost 6 bases and J lost 3 bases. Per germline, CDR1 MDHEN and CDR2 SYDVKM. The CDR3 consists of 15 residues.

The sample taken for sequencing was peripheral blood. V is TRBV28 and J is TRBJ2-1; 7 nucleotides align to TRBD2. The origin of this receptor is a man aged 60-69 years with active or convalescent COVID-19. CDR3 protein: CASSVSGLSYNEQFF. The CDR3 region has the DNA TGTGCCAGCAGCGTTAGCGGGCTCAGCTACAATGAGCAGTTCTTC.